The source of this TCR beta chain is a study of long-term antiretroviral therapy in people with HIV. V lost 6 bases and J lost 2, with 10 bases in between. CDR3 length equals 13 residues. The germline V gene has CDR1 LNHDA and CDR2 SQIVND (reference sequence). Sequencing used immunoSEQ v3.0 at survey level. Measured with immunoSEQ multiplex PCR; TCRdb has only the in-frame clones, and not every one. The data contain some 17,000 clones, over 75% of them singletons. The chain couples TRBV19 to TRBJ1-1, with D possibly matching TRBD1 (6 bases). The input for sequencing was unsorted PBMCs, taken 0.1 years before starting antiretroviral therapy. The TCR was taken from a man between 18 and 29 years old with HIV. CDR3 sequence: CASRGAVNTEAFF. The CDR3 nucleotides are TGTGCCAGTAGGGGGGCTGTCAACACTGAAGCTTTCTTT.